Detailed here is one TCR beta chain. This receptor's antigen is unknown. Base qualities are not at hand, and no much larger clone is one base apart. The CDR3 regions of human TCRbeta chains were analyzed by immunosequencing. Processing in the source paper ran as follows. TCRs in the repertoires were matched against a reference library of SARS-CoV-2-specific TCRs that had been generated with the MIRA antigen-specificity platform. Breadth was defined as the fraction of unique TCRs that were SARS-CoV-2-associated, and depth was defined as the fraction of total T cells that were SARS-CoV-2-associated. Using the MIRA data, every spike-specific TCR was mapped to the spike region that the TCR reacted to and assigned to either a CD4 or a CD8 class. Log10-transformed breadth and depth values were compared by one-way ANOVA with Sidak's multiple comparisons tests. This is the immuneACCESS table as TCRdb keeps it, with only in-frame sequences that have V and J called. A part of the clones is gone; compared with another copy, unresolved V genes explain less than half, and the rest is unexplained. V and J calls and clone size follow that table, whereas D and trimming were derived from the DNA. Here the sample has 100,000 to 150,000 clones; approximately 90% occur a single time. Of the sample, 6.9% is held by the ten largest clones.

The V and J ends are trimmed by 1 base and 5 bases, leaving 6 bases between them. From its cysteine to its phenylalanine, the CDR3 spans 13 amino acids. The kept DNA is CDR3 alone, 39 bases in frame from the first base. In the germline V gene (reference sequence), CDR1 corresponds to LNHDA and CDR2 to SQIVND. This sample stems from a study of T cell responses to AZD1222 COVID-19 vaccine (dated by TCRdb to about 2021). About the full investigation: Because spike-specific TCR depth and breadth did not differ between the two schedules, AZD1222 recipients who got a second dose at roughly 4 weeks were pooled with those who got a second dose at roughly 12 weeks. A total of approximately 240 trial participants underwent TCR sequencing, of whom about 210 received two doses of AZD1222 and some 26 received two doses of the MenACWY control vaccine. Trial participants were enrolled into age subgroups of 18-55, 56-69 and 70-plus years, which contained approximately 150, 28 and 58 TCR-sequenced participants, respectively.

What the work shows at the level of the full study, not this receptor alone: The 56-69-year group was small, and its depth increase did not reach significance, likely because of low power. Only a handful of AZD1222 recipients were SARS-CoV-2 seropositive at baseline, limiting conclusions about previously exposed vaccinees. Participants were mostly white British, with more females than males. The authors suggested clonal diversity may have been underestimated. A significant rise in spike-specific TCR breadth and depth was observed after two AZD1222 doses relative to day 0 and relative to MenACWY recipients. Epitopes outside the regions mutated in the B.1.351 and B.1.1.7 variants were reportedly recognized by nearly half of the unique spike-specific TCRs. Because no day 14 peak-response samples were available, the repertoires could be characterized only after the peak T cell response. The vaccine-associated CD4 TCRs covered the entire spike protein, and the dominant responses fell in regions 160-218 and 743-854.

The time point label on this specimen signifies: baseline before first vaccination. Vaccinee samples came from UK trials COV001 and COV002, including a single-blind randomized controlled phase 2/3 trial of AZD1222 (ChAdOx1 nCoV-19) in healthy adults. For TCRbeta chain sequencing, PBMC samples were collected from trial participants at day 0 and at day 28 after the second dose. This specimen consisted of peripheral blood, obtained on day 0 of AZD1222 vaccination. The chain was built from TRBV19 and TRBJ1-5; no confident D gene assignment can be made. The clonotype originates from an adult in good health. Read as DNA, the sequence is TGTGCCAGTAGTATAGGGGAGGATCAGCCCCAGCATTTT. Translated, it reads CASSIGEDQPQHF.